The clone carrying this T cell receptor beta chain has just a few counts. Its antigen remains unidentified. This specimen belongs to a study of T cells in Graves' hyperthyroidism and ophthalmopathy. At least 3 on the Clinical Activity Score was recorded for ophthalmopathy patients, who also had NOSPECS grade at least 4 and duration under 3 months. The study left out patients who had uncontrolled infection, other autoimmune disease, pregnancy or lactation. Amplification yielded TCR beta CDR3 regions, with RNA transcripts as the source. The TCR CDR3 was amplified in a first-round RT-PCR using the HTBI primer set. One entry per CDR3 protein, called by TCRdb with MiXCR from the multiplex PCR reads. In the table there are some 530,000 distinct CDR3 sequences, 20% to 25% of which are singletons. General study findings and limits: From stable hyperthyroidism, ophthalmopathy was set apart by a 13 V-J model. Progression to ophthalmopathy was predicted a median of approximately seven months early.

Germline CDR1 reads PRHDT; CDR2 reads FYEKMQ (reference sequence). V was pared by 3 bases and J by 3 bases, with 12 bases between. This CDR3 is 14 amino acids long. V usage is TRBV13 and J usage is TRBJ2-7, with D perhaps matching TRBD1 (6 bases). This sequence was found in a woman aged 70 to 79 with Graves' ophthalmopathy. Input material: blood. Here the CDR3 reads CASSLGAANYEQYF. CDR3 sequence (DNA): TGTGCCAGCAGCTTGGGGGCGGCCAACTACGAGCAGTACTTC.